This entry is about one TCR beta chain. No antigen is known for it. Expressed TCRB transcripts got sequenced, as all isolated RNA was reverse transcribed. Sequencing was performed with immunoSEQ multiplex PCR; in TCRdb, only in-frame clones are kept and a portion is missing. This table has hundreds of thousands of clones, roughly a sixth appearing once. This sample is part of a study of beta chain features in type 1 diabetes. Notes on the study in general: Type 1 diabetes patients had TCRB CDR3s that were shorter (moderately but significantly so) in all four CD4+ subsets.

This CDR3 contains 14 residues. Germline V gene sequence: CDR1 SGDLS, CDR2 YYNGEE. V was pared by 0 bases and J by 6 bases, with 6 bases of the junction left unmatched. The receptor comes from a man aged 18-30 years in good health. Sequencing was carried out using naive CD4+ T cells from blood. V is TRBV9 and J is TRBJ2-7, with TRBD1 matching 7 bases. This CDR3 is CASSVATNRGEQYF. Here the CDR3 DNA reads TGTGCCAGCAGCGTAGCCACCAACAGGGGCGAGCAGTACTTC.